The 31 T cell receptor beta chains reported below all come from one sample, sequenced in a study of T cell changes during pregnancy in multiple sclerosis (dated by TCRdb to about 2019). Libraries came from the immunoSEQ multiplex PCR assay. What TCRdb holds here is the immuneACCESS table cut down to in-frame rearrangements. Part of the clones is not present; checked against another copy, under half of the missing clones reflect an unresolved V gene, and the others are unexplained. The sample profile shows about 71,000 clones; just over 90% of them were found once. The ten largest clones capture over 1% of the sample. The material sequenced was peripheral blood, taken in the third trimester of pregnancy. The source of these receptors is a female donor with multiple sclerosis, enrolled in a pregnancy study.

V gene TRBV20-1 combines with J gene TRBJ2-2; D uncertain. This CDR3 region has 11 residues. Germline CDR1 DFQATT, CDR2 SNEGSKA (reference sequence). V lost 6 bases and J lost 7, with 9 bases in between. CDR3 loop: CSAPANGELFF. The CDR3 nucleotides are TGCAGTGCCCCAGCGAACGGGGAGCTGTTTTTT.

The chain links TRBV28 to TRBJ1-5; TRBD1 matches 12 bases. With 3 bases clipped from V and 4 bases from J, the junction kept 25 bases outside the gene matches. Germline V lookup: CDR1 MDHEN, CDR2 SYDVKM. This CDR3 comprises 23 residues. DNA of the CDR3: TGTGCCAGCAGTTTTAGTTCCCTTACCCATCCGGGACAGGGGGCTGAACCGAATCAGCCCCAGCATTTT. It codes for CASSFSSLTHPGQGAEPNQPQHF.

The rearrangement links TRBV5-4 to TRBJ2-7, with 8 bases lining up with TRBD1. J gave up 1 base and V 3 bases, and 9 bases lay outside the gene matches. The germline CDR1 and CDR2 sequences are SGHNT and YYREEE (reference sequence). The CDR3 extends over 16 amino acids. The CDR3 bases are TGTGCCAGCAGCTCAGCTAGGGACAGGACGTCCTACGAGCAGTACTTC. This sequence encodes CASSSARDRTSYEQYF.

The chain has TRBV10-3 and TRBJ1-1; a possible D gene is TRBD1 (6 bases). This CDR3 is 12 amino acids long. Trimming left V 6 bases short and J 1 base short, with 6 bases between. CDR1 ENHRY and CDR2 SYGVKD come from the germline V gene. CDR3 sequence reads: CAIRQGNTEAFF. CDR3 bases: TGTGCCATCAGACAGGGGAACACTGAAGCTTTCTTT.

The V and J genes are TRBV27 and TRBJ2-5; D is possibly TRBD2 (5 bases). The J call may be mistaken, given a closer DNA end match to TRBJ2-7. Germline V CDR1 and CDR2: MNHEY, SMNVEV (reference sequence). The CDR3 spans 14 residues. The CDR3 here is CASSLEGSSYEQYF. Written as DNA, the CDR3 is TGTGCCAGCAGTTTAGAGGGAAGCTCCTACGAGCAGTACTTC.

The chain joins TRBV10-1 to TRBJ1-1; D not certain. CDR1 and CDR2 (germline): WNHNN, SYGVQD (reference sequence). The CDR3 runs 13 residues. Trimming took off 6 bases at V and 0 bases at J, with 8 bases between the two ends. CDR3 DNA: TGCGCCAGCAGCCCGAGGGTGAACACTGAAGCTTTCTTT. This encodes CASSPRVNTEAFF.

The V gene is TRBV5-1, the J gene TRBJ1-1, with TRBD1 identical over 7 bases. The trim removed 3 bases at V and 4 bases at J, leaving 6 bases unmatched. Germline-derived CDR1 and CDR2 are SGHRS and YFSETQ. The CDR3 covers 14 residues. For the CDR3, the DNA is TGCGCCAGCAGCTACGACAGGGTGAGCACTGAAGCTTTCTTT. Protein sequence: CASSYDRVSTEAFF.

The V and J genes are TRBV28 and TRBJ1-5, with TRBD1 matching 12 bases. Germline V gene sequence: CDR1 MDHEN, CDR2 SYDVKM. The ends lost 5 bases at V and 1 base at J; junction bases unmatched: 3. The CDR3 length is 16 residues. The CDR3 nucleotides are TGTGCCAGCAGTCCGGGACAGGGGGCCAGCAATCAGCCCCAGCATTTT. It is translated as CASSPGQGASNQPQHF.

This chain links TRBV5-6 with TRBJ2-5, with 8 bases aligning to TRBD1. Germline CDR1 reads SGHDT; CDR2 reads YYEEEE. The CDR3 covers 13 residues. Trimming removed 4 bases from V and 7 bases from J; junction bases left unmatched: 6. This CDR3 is CASSLQGVVTQYF. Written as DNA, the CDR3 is TGTGCCAGCAGCCTACAGGGGGTAGTGACCCAGTACTTC.

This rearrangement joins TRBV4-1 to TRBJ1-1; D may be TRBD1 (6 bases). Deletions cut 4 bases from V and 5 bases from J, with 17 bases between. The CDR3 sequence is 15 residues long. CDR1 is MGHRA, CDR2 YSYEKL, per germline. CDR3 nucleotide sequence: TGCGCCAGCAGCCGCGAAGGGGGGGTAGGGACTGAAGCTTTCTTT. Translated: CASSREGGVGTEAFF.

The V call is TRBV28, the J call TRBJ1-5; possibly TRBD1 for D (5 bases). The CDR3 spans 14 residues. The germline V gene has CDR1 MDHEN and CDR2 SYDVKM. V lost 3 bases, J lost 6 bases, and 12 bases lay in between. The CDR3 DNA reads TGTGCCAGCAGTTTCCGAGGTACAGGTCAGCCCCAGCATTTT. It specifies CASSFRGTGQPQHF.

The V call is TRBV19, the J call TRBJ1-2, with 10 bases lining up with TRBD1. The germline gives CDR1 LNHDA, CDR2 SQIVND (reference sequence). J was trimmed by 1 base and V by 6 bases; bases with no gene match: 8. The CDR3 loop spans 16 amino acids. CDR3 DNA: TGTGCCAGTAGGCTCGGGACAGGGGTTGGTAACTATGGCTACACCTTC. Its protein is CASRLGTGVGNYGYTF.

The CDR3 is CASSEMGQGLGEQYF. The CDR3 coding sequence is TGTGCCAGCAGTGAAATGGGACAGGGGTTGGGCGAGCAGTACTTC. The chain combines TRBV2 with TRBJ2-7; TRBD1 aligns across 10 bases. Trimming took 2 bases from V and 6 from J; bases not matched to a gene: 7. The length of the CDR3 is 15 residues. The V gene's germline CDR1 is SNHLY and CDR2 FYNNEI.

The DNA of the CDR3 is TGTGCCAGCAGCCTCAGGGGGACAGAAAATGAAAAACTGTTTTTT. Translation: CASSLRGTENEKLFF. The gene calls are TRBV7-9 and TRBJ1-4; 7 nucleotides match TRBD1. Per germline, CDR1 SEHNR and CDR2 FQNEAQ (reference sequence). With 5 bases clipped from V and 5 bases from J, the junction kept 8 bases outside the gene matches. The CDR3 loop spans 15 amino acids.

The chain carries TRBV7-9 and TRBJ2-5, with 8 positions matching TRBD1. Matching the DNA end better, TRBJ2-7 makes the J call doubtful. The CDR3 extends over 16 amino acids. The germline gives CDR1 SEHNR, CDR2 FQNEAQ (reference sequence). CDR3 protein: CASSSGGRSSYYEQYF. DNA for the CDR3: TGTGCCAGCAGCTCAGGGGGCAGGTCGTCATACTACGAGCAGTACTTC.

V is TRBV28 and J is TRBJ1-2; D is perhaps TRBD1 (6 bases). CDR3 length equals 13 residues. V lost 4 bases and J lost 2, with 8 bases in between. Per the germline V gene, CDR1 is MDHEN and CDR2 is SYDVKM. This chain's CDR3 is CASSSDRNYGYTF. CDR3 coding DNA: TGTGCCAGCAGTTCCGACAGGAACTATGGCTACACCTTC.

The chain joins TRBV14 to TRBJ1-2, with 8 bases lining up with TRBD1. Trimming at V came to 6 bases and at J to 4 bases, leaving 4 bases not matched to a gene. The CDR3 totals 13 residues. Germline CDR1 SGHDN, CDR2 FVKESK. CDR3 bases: TGTGCCAGCAGTCTGACAGGGGTCTATGGCTACACCTTC. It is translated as CASSLTGVYGYTF.

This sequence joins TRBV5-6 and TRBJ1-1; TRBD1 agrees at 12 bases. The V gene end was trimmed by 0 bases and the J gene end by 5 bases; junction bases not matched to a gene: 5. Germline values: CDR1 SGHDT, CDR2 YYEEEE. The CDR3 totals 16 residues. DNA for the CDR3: TGTGCCAGCAGCTTGGGGGGACAGGGGGCGAGGACTGAAGCTTTCTTT. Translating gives CASSLGGQGARTEAFF.

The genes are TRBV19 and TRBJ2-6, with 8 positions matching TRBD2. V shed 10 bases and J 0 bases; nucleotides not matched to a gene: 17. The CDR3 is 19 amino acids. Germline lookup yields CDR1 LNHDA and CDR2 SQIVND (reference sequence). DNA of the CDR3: TGTGCCAATAAAACGCTAGCGGGCCCCCCTAACTCTGGGGCCAACGTCCTGACTTTC. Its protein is CANKTLAGPPNSGANVLTF.

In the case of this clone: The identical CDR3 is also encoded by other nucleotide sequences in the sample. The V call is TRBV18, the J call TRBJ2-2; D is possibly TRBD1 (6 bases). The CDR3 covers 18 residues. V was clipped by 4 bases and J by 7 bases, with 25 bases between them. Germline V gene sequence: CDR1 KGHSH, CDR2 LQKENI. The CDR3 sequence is CASSLGASGSPMSGELFF. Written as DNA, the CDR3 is TGTGCCAGCTCACTGGGGGCTAGTGGGAGCCCCATGAGCGGGGAGCTGTTTTTT.

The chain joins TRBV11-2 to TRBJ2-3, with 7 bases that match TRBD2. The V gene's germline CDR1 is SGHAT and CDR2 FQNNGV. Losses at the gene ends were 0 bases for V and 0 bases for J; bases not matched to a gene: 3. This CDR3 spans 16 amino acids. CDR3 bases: TGTGCCAGCAGCTTAGACGGCGGGAGTAGCACAGATACGCAGTATTTT. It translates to CASSLDGGSSTDTQYF.

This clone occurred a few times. CDR3 bases: TGTGCCAGCAGACAAGGGCAGGGGGCGAATGGCTACACCTTC. Amino acid sequence: CASRQGQGANGYTF. V is TRBV7-2 and J is TRBJ1-2; 8 bases align to TRBD1. Trimming cost V 6 bases and J 6 bases; bases outside gene matches: 9. The CDR3 covers 14 residues. Germline V lookup: CDR1 SGHTA, CDR2 FQGNSA.

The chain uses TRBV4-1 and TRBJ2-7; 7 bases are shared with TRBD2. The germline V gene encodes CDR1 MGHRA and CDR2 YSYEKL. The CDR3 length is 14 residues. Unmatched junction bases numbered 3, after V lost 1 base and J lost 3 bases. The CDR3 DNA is TGCGCCAGCAGCCAAGTACGGACTAGCTACGAGCAGTACTTC. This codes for CASSQVRTSYEQYF.

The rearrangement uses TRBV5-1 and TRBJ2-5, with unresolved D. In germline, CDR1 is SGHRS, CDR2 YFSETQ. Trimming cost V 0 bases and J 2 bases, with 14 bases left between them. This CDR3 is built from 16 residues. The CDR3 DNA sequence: TGCGCCAGCAGCTTGGAGTCTAGTTCGGTACAAGAGACCCAGTACTTC. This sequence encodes CASSLESSSVQETQYF.

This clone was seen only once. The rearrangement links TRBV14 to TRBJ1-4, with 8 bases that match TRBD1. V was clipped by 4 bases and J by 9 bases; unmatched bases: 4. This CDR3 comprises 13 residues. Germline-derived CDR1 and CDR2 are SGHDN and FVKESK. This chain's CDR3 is CASSPGQGQKLFF. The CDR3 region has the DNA TGTGCCAGCAGCCCCGGACAGGGTCAAAAACTGTTTTTT.

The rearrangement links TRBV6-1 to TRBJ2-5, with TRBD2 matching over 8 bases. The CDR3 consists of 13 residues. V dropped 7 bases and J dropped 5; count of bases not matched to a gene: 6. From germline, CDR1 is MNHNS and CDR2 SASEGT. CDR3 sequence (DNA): TGTGCCAGCACCTTGACTAGCGTTGAGACCCAGTACTTC. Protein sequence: CASTLTSVETQYF.

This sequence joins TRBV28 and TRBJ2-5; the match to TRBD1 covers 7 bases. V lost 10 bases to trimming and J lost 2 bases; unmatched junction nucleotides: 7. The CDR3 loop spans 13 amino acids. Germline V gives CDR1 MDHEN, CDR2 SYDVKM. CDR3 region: CATLRQGQETQYF. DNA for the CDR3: TGTGCCACCTTACGACAGGGACAAGAGACCCAGTACTTC.

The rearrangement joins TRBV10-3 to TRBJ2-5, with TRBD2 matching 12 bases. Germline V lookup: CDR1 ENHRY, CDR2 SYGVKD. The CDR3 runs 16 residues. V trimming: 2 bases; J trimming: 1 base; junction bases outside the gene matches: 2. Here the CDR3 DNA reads TGTGCCATCAGTGAGGGACTAGCGGGGACCCAAGAGACCCAGTACTTC. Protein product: CAISEGLAGTQETQYF.

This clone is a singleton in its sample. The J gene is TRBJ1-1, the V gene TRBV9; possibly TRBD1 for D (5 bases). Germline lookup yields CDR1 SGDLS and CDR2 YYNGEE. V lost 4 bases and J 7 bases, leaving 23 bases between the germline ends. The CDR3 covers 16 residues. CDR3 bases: TGTGCCAGCAGCCCCCTGATGGGGGGGGGAGGGGATGAAGCTTTCTTT. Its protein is CASSPLMGGGGDEAFF.

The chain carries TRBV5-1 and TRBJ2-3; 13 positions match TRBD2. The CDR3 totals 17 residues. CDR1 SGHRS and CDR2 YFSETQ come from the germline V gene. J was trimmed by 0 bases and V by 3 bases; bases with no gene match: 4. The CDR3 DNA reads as TGCGCCAGCAGCTCTGGACTAGCGGGAGTGAGCACAGATACGCAGTATTTT. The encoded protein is CASSSGLAGVSTDTQYF. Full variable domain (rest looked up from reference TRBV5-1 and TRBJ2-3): KAGVTQTPRYLIKTRGQQVTLSCSPISGHRSVSWYQQTPGQGLQFLFEYFSETQRNKGNFPGRFSGRQFSNSRSEMNVSTLELGDSALYLCASSSGLAGVSTDTQYFGPGTRLTVL.

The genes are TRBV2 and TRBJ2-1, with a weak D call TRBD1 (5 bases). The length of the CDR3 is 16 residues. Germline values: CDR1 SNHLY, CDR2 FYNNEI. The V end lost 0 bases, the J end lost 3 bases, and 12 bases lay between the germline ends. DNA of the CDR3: TGTGCCAGCAGTGAAGCTCCCCAGGGAATCTACAATGAGCAGTTCTTC. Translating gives CASSEAPQGIYNEQFF.